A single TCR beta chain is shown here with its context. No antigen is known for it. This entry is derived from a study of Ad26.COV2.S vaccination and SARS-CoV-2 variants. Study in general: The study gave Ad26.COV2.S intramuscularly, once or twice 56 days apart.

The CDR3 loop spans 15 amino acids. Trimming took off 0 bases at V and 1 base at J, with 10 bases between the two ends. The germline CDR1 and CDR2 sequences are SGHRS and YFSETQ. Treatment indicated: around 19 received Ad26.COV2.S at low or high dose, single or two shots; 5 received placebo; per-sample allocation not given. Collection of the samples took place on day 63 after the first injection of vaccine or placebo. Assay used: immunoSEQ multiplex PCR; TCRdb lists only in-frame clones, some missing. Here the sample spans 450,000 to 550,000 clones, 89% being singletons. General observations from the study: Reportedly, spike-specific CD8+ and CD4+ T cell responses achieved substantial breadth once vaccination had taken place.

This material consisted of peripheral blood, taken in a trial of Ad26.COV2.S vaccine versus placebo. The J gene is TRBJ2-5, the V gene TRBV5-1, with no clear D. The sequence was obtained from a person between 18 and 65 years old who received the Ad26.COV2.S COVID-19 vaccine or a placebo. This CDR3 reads CASSLAGQPQETQYF. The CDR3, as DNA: TGCGCCAGCAGCTTGGCCGGGCAACCCCAAGAGACCCAGTACTTC.